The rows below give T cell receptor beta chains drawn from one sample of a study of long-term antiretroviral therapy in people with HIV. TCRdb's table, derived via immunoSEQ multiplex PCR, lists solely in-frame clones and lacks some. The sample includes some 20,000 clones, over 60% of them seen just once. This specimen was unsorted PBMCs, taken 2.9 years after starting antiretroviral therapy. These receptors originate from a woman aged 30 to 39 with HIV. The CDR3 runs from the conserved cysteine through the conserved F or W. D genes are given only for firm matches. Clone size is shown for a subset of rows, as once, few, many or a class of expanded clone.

CASSSTSFNNEQFF	TGCGCCAGCAGCTCTACTAGTTTCAACAATGAGCAGTTCTTC	TRBV5-1	TRBJ2-1	-	-
CASSLEGRYSNQPQHF	TGTGCCAGCAGCTTAGAGGGACGCTATAGCAATCAGCCCCAGCATTTT	TRBV7-6	TRBJ1-5	-	-
CASSTGYEQYF	TGCGCCAGCAGCACTGGTTACGAGCAGTACTTC	TRBV5-1	TRBJ2-7	once	-
CASSRRTETGLDTQYF	TGTGCCAGCAGTCGACGAACAGAAACAGGGCTAGATACGCAGTATTTT	TRBV27	TRBJ2-3	-	-
CASSLGLAGATDTQYF	TGTGCCAGCAGCTTAGGACTAGCGGGGGCCACAGATACGCAGTATTTT	TRBV5-8	TRBJ2-3	-	TRBD2
CASSRDRGMNGYTF	TGTGCCAGTAGCAGGGACAGGGGGATGAATGGCTACACCTTC	TRBV19	TRBJ1-2	-	TRBD1
CASGYRGSDGELFF	TGCGCCAGCGGCTACAGGGGGAGTGACGGGGAGCTGTTTTTT	TRBV5-1	TRBJ2-2	-	TRBD1
CASSPYSFASTDTQYF	TGTGCCAGCAGTCCCTATTCCTTTGCCTCCACAGATACGCAGTATTTT	TRBV27	TRBJ2-3	-	-
CASSSGLNTEAFF	TGTGCCAGCAGCTCGGGACTGAACACTGAAGCTTTCTTT	TRBV5-5	TRBJ1-1	-	-
CASSIDQGSYNEQFF	TGTGCCAGTAGTATAGATCAGGGCTCCTACAATGAGCAGTTCTTC	TRBV19	TRBJ2-1	-	-
CASSLPQETQYF	TGTGCCAGCAGCTTACCCCAAGAGACCCAGTACTTC	TRBV5-6	TRBJ2-5	-	-
CASGAGVSYEQYF	TGTGCCAGCGGGGCAGGAGTTTCCTACGAGCAGTACTTC	TRBV6-1	TRBJ2-7	-	-
CASSTALDLSRNTIYF	TGTGCCAGTAGTACCGCGCTGGACCTAAGTCGAAACACCATATATTTT	TRBV19	TRBJ1-3	once	-
CASSSTRDTQYF	TGTGCCAGCAGTTCCACCCGGGATACGCAGTATTTT	TRBV25-1	TRBJ2-3	-	-
CASSEARATNEKLFF	TGTGCCAGCAGTGAAGCGCGGGCAACTAATGAAAAACTGTTTTTT	TRBV6-1	TRBJ1-4	-	-
CASSQGYEGGTGNSNQPQHF	TGCGCCAGCAGCCAAGGGTATGAAGGGGGTACAGGGAATAGCAATCAGCCCCAGCATTTT	TRBV4-1	TRBJ1-5	-	-
CASSRAASGGSRETQYF	TGTGCCAGCAGCCGGGCAGCTAGCGGGGGATCAAGGGAGACCCAGTACTTC	TRBV7-2	TRBJ2-5	-	TRBD2
CTSRILAGAGDTQYF	TGCACCAGCAGAATACTAGCGGGGGCCGGGGATACGCAGTATTTT	TRBV1	TRBJ2-3	-	-
CASSVGRGLAGEETQYF	TGTGCCAGCAGCGTGGGCCGCGGGTTAGCGGGGGAGGAGACCCAGTACTTC	TRBV9	TRBJ2-5	-	TRBD2
CASSLQGPNGELFF	TGTGCCAGCAGTTTACAAGGGCCCAACGGGGAGCTGTTTTTT	TRBV28	TRBJ2-2	few	-
CASSPAGGTGELFF	TGTGCCAGCAGCCCAGCGGGGGGGACCGGGGAGCTGTTTTTT	TRBV7-3	TRBJ2-2	-	TRBD2
CASSPRTQNYGYTF	TGTGCCAGCAGTCCTAGGACCCAAAACTATGGCTACACCTTC	TRBV6-6	TRBJ1-2	-	-
CASSEGGQEGGYTF	TGTGCCAGCAGTGAAGGGGGACAGGAAGGGGGCTACACCTTC	TRBV2	TRBJ1-2	-	TRBD1
CAISAGRGKNEKLFF	TGTGCCATCAGTGCCGGACGCGGCAAGAATGAAAAACTGTTTTTT	TRBV10-3	TRBJ1-4	once	-
CASSEVARGGQPQHF	TGTGCCAGCAGTGAAGTGGCTAGAGGCGGCCAGCCCCAGCATTTT	TRBV2	TRBJ1-5	-	-
CASSRSLASSYEQYF	TGTGCCAGCAGCAGGTCACTAGCGAGCTCCTACGAGCAGTACTTC	TRBV5-8	TRBJ2-7	-	TRBD2
CASSLVGWTSDTQYF	TGTGCCAGCAGCTTAGTGGGGTGGACATCAGATACGCAGTATTTT	TRBV7-8	TRBJ2-3	once	-
CASSYKGQTNGNEQFF	TGTGCCAGCAGTTACAAGGGCCAAACCAATGGCAATGAGCAGTTCTTC	TRBV6-6	TRBJ2-1	-	-
CASMIGTTEFF	TGTGCCAGCATGATAGGGACAACCGAGTTCTTC	TRBV6-5	TRBJ2-1	-	-
CASSSGTGYSTDTQYF	TGCGCCAGCAGCTCTGGGACAGGGTACAGCACAGATACGCAGTATTTT	TRBV5-1	TRBJ2-3	-	TRBD1
CASSPRGGGYTEQFF	TGTGCCAGCTCACCCCGCGGGGGGGGGTATACTGAGCAGTTCTTC	TRBV18	TRBJ2-1	-	TRBD2
CASSQASGGDTDTQYF	TGCGCCAGCAGCCAGGCCTCGGGGGGCGACACAGATACGCAGTATTTT	TRBV4-1	TRBJ2-3	-	-
CASSVDQETQYF	TGTGCCAGCAGTGTGGACCAAGAGACCCAGTACTTC	TRBV2	TRBJ2-5	few	-
CASSQRGAAGALTDTQYF	TGTGCCAGCAGCCAAAGGGGAGCAGCGGGGGCCCTCACAGATACGCAGTATTTT	TRBV7-2	TRBJ2-3	-	TRBD2
CASSPAFAYGYTF	TGTGCCAGCAGCCCGGCCTTTGCGTATGGCTACACCTTC	TRBV9	TRBJ1-2	-	-
CAIMGDIDTQYF	TGTGCCATCATGGGAGATATCGATACGCAGTATTTT	TRBV6-1	TRBJ2-3	-	-
CASSQDRTVNTEAFF	TGTGCCAGCAGCCAAGATAGAACGGTGAACACTGAAGCTTTCTTT	TRBV4-2	TRBJ1-1	-	-
CASSVPGTHGETQYF	TGTGCCAGCAGTGTCCCCGGGACTCATGGAGAGACCCAGTACTTC	TRBV25-1	TRBJ2-5	-	-
CASSARDGYNQPQHF	TGTGCCAGCAGCGCCCGGGACGGGTATAATCAGCCCCAGCATTTT	TRBV2	TRBJ1-5	-	-
CATQQGIDTEAFF	TGTGCCACACAACAGGGGATCGACACTGAAGCTTTCTTT	TRBV10-3	TRBJ1-1	-	TRBD1
CASGLDSADTQYF	TGTGCTAGTGGTTTGGACTCAGCAGATACGCAGTATTTT	TRBV12-5	TRBJ2-3	-	-